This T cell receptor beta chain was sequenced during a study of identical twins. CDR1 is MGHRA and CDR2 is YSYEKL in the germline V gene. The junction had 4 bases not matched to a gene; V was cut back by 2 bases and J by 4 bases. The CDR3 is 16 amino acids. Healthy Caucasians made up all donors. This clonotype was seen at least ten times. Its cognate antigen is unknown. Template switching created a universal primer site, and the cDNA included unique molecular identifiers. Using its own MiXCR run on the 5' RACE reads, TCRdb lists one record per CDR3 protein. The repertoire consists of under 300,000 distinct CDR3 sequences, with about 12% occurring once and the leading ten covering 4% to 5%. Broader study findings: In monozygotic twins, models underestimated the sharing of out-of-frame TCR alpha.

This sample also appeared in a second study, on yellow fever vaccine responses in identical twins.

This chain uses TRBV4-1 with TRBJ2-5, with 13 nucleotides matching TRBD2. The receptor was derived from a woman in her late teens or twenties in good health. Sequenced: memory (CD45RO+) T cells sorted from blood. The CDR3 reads CASSQRLAGGRETQYF. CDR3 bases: TGCGCCAGCAGCCAACGACTAGCGGGAGGAAGAGAGACCCAGTACTTC.